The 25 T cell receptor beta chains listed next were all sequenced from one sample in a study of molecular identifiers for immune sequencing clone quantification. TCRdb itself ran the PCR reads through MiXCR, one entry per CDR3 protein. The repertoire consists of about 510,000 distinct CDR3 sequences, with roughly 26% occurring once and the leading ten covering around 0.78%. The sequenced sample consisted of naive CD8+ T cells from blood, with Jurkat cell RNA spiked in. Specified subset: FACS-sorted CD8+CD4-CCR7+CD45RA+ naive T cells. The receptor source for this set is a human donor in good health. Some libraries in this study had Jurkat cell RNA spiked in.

For the CDR3, the DNA is TGTGCCAGCAGCGTAACACCCCGGAACACTGAAGCTTTCTTT. Protein sequence: CASSVTPRNTEAFF. The chain has TRBV13 and TRBJ1-1; no reliable D call. The CDR3 runs to 14 residues. CDR1 PRHDT and CDR2 FYEKMQ come from the germline V gene (reference sequence). The ends were cut back, 5 bases at V and 1 base at J, with 11 bases in the middle.

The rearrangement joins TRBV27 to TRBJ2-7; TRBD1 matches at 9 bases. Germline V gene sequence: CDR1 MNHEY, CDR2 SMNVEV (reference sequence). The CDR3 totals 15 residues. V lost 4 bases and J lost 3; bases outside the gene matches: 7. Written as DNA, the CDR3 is TGTGCCAGCAGTTCCCCCCGGACAGGGGACTACGAGCAGTACTTC. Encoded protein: CASSSPRTGDYEQYF.

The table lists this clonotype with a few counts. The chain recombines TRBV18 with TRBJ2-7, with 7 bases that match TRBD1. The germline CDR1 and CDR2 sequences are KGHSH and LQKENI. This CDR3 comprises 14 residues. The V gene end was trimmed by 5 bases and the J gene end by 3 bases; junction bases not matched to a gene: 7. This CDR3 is CASSENDRVYEQYF. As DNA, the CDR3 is TGTGCCAGCTCAGAAAACGACAGGGTCTACGAGCAGTACTTC. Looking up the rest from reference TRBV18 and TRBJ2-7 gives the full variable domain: NAGVMQNPRHLVRRRGQEARLRCSPMKGHSHVYWYRQLPEEGLKFMVYLQKENIIDESGMPKERFSAEFPKEGPSILRIQQVVRGDSAAYFCASSENDRVYEQYFGPGTRLTVT.

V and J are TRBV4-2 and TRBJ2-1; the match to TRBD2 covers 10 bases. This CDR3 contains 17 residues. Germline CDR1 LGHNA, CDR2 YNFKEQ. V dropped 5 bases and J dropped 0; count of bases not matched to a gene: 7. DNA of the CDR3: TGTGCCAGCAGCTCTAGCGGGAGTGCCCTCTCCTACAATGAGCAGTTCTTC. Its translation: CASSSSGSALSYNEQFF.

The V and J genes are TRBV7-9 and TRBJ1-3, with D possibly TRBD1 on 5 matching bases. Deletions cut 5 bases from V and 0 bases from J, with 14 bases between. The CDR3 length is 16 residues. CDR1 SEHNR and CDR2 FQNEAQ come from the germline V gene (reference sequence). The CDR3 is CASSPPGLLSGNTIYF. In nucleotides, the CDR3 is TGTGCCAGCAGCCCCCCGGGGCTCCTCTCTGGAAACACCATATATTTT.

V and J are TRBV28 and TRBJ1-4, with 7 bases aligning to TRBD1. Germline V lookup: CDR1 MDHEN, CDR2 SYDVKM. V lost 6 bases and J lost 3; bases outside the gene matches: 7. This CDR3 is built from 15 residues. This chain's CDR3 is CASRPTGLSNEKLFF. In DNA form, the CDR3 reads TGTGCCAGCAGACCGACAGGGCTATCTAATGAAAAACTGTTTTTT.

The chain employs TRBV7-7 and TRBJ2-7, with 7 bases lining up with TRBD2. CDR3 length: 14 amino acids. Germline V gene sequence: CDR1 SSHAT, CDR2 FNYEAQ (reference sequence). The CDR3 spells CALKGNGRTHEQYF. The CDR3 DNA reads TGTGCTCTAAAGGGTAACGGGAGGACCCACGAGCAGTACTTC.

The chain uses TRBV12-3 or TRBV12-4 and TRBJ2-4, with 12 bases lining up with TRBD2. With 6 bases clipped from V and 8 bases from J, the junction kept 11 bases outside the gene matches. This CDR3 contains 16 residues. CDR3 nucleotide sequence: TGTGCCAGCAGCCCGACTAGCGGGGGCCTCGGAGACATTCAGTACTTC. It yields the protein CASSPTSGGLGDIQYF.

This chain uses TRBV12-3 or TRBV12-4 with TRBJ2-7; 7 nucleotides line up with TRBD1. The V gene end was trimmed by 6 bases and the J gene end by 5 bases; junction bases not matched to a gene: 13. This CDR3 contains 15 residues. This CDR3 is CASSFSSTGFNEQYF. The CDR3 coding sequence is TGTGCCAGCAGCTTTTCGTCGACAGGGTTCAACGAGCAGTACTTC.

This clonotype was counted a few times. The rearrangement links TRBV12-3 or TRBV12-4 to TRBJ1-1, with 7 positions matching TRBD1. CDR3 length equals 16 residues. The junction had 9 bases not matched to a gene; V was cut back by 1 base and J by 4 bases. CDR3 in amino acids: CASSLGRTGGLTEAFF. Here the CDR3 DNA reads TGTGCCAGCAGTTTAGGGAGGACAGGCGGGCTCACTGAAGCTTTCTTT.

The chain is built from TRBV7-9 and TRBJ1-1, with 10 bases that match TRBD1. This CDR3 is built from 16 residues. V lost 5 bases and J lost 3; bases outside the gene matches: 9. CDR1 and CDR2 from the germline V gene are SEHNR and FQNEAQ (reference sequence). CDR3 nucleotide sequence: TGTGCCAGCAGCCCTATCCCGGGACAGGGGTACACTGAAGCTTTCTTT. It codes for CASSPIPGQGYTEAFF.

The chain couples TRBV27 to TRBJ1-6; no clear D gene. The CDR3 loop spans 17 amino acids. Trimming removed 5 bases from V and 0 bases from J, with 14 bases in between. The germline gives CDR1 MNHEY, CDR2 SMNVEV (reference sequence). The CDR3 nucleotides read TGTGCCAGCAGTCCCGTCGGACCTAGCTCCTATAATTCACCCCTCCACTTT. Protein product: CASSPVGPSSYNSPLHF.

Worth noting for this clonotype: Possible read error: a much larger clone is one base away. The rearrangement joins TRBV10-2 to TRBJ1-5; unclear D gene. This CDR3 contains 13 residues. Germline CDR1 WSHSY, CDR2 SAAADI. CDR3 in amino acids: CASSDGSNRPQHF. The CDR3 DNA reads TGCGCCAGCAGTGATGGTAGCAATCGGCCCCAGCATTTT.

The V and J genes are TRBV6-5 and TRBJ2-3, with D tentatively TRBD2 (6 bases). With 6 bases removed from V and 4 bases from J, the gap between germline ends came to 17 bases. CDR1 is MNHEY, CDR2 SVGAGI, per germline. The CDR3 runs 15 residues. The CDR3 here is CASSTITLAPDTQYF. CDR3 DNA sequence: TGTGCCAGCAGCACGATAACACTAGCTCCAGATACGCAGTATTTT.

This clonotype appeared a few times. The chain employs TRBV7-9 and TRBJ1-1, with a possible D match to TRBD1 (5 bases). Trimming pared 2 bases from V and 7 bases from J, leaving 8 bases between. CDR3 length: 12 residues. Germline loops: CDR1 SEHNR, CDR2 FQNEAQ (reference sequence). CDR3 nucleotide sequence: TGTGCCAGCAGCTTACCAGGGAATGAAGCTTTCTTT. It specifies CASSLPGNEAFF.

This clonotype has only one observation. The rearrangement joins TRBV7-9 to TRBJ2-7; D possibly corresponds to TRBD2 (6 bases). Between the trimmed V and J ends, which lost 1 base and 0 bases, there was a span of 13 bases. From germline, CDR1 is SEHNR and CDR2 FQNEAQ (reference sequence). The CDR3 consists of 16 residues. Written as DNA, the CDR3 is TGTGCCAGCAGCTTAGGTTTGGGACTGAGCTCCTACGAGCAGTACTTC. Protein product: CASSLGLGLSSYEQYF. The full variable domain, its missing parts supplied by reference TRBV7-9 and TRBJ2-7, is DTGVSQNPRHKITKRGQNVTFRCDPISEHNRLYWYRQTLGQGPEFLTYFQNEAQLEKSRLLSDRFSAERPKGSFSTLEIQRTEQGDSAMYLCASSLGLGLSSYEQYFGPGTRLTVT.

CDR3 amino acids: CSVLPAGVTQYF. In DNA form, the CDR3 reads TGCAGCGTCCTGCCGGCGGGGGTTACGCAGTATTTT. The chain employs TRBV29-1 and TRBJ2-3; 7 bases line up with TRBD2. Germline lookup yields CDR1 SQVTM and CDR2 ANQGSEA. The J segment lost 8 bases and the V segment lost 6 bases, leaving 8 bases of the junction unmatched. The CDR3 is 12 residues long.

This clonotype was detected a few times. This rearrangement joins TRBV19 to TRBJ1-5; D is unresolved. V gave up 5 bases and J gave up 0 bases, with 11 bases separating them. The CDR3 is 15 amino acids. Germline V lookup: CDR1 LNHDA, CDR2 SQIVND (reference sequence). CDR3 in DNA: TGTGCCAGTAGTCCGGAGTTTAATAGCAATCAGCCCCAGCATTTT. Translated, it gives CASSPEFNSNQPQHF.

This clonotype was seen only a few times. In DNA, the CDR3 is TGTGCCAGCAGCTCCCCTCTAGCGCCGTCGGAGCAGTTCTTC. Translated, it gives CASSSPLAPSEQFF. The J gene is TRBJ2-1, the V gene TRBV7-3; D is perhaps TRBD2 (6 bases). V lost 4 bases and J lost 10, with 17 bases in between. Per the germline V gene, CDR1 is SGHTA and CDR2 is FQGTGA. The CDR3 length is 14 residues.

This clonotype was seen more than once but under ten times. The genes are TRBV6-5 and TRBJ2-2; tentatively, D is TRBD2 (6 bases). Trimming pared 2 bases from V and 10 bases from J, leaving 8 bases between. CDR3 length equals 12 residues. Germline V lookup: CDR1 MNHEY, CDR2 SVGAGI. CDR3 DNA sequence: TGTGCCAGCAGTTACGGACTATCGGAGCTGTTTTTT. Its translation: CASSYGLSELFF.

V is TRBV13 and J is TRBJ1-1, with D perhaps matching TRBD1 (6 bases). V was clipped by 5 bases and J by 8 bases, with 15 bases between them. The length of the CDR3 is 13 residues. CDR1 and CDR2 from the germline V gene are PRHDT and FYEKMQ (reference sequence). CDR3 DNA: TGTGCCAGCAGCGCCTCACAGGGTCGGGAAGCTTTCTTT. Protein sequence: CASSASQGREAFF.

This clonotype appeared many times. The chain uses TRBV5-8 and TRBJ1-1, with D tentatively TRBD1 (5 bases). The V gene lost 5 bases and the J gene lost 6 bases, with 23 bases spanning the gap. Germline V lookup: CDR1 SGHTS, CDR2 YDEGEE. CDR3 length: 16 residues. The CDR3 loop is CASSNNDGPRDPEAFF. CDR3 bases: TGTGCCAGCAGTAATAATGACGGTCCCAGGGACCCTGAAGCTTTCTTT. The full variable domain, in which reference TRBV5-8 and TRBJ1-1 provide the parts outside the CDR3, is EAGVTQSPTHLIKTRGQQATLRCSPISGHTSVYWYQQALGLGLQFLLWYDEGEERNRGNFPPRFSGRQFPNYSSELNVNALELEDSALYLCASSNNDGPRDPEAFFGQGTRLTVV.

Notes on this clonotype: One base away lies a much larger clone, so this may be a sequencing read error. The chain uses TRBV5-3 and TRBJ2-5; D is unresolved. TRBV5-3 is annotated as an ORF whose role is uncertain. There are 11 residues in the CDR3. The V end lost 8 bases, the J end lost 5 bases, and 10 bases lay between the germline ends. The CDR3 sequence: CASCWRETQYF. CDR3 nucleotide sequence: TGTGCCAGCTGCTGGCGGGAGACCCAGTACTTC.

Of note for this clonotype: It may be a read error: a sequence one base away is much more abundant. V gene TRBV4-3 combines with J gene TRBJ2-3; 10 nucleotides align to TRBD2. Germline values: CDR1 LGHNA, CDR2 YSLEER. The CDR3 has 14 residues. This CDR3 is CASSQERGGPTRYF. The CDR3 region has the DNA TGCGCCAGCAGCCAGGAGCGGGGGGGCCCGACGCGGTATTTT.

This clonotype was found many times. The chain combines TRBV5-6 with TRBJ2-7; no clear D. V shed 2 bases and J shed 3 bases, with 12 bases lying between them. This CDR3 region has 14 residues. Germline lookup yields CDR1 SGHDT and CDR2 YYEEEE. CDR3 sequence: CASSFTLNYYEQYF. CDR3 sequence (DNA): TGTGCCAGCAGCTTTACACTCAACTACTACGAGCAGTACTTC.